These 18 T cell receptor beta chains originate from one sample sequenced in a study of human T cells and chemical hapten exposure. Blood, whole and unfractionated, served as the source for total RNA extraction. TCRdb called the 5' RACE reads again in MiXCR, with one record for every CDR3 protein. The sample holds more than 60,000 distinct CDR3 sequences, roughly 15% seen once. Receptors originate from a female donor in good health.

This clonotype was counted only a few times. This chain joins TRBV5-6 and TRBJ1-1; TRBD1 matches 11 bases. The junction had 8 bases not matched to a gene; V was cut back by 4 bases and J by 3 bases. CDR3 length: 16 amino acids. Looked up from germline, CDR1 is SGHDT and CDR2 is YYEEEE. The CDR3 coding sequence is TGTGCCAGCAGCCCGGACAGGGGGCTTGTGTACACTGAAGCTTTCTTT. Encoded protein: CASSPDRGLVYTEAFF.

The chain links TRBV28 to TRBJ2-7; D gene ambiguous. The CDR3 contains 12 residues. Germline assignment: CDR1 MDHEN and CDR2 SYDVKM. Trimming took off 6 bases at V and 3 bases at J, with 9 bases between the two ends. The CDR3: CASSQDRYEQYF. The CDR3 nucleotides are TGTGCCAGCAGCCAAGACCGCTACGAGCAGTACTTC.

The chain has TRBV4-1 and TRBJ1-5; weak D call: TRBD1 (6 bases). The CDR3 runs to 15 residues. V was pared by 3 bases and J by 3 bases, with 12 bases between. CDR1 and CDR2 from the germline V gene are MGHRA and YSYEKL. The DNA of the CDR3 is TGCGCCAGCAGCCAGGACCGACAGGACAATCAGCCCCAGCATTTT. Translated: CASSQDRQDNQPQHF.

In this sample, this clonotype turned up many times. The chain employs TRBV3-1 and TRBJ1-1; D possibly corresponds to TRBD1 (6 bases). CDR3 length equals 13 residues. Trimming took 0 bases from V and 6 from J, leaving 8 bases between them. Germline V gene lookup returns CDR1 LGHDT and CDR2 YNNKEL (reference sequence). Here the CDR3 reads CASSQEAGAEAFF. The CDR3 region has the DNA TGTGCCAGCAGCCAAGAAGCAGGGGCTGAAGCTTTCTTT.

The rearrangement uses TRBV7-6 and TRBJ1-6, with 7 bases aligning to TRBD1. The V segment lost 5 bases and the J segment 7 bases; nucleotides outside the gene matches: 14. The CDR3 loop spans 17 amino acids. From germline, CDR1 is SGHVS and CDR2 FNYEAQ. The CDR3 region has the DNA TGTGCCAGCAGCGCACGACCGACAGGGAGAGAAAATTCACCCCTCCACTTT. This sequence encodes CASSARPTGRENSPLHF.

V usage is TRBV27 and J usage is TRBJ1-5, with TRBD1 matching 7 bases. Germline V gene lookup returns CDR1 MNHEY and CDR2 SMNVEV (reference sequence). This CDR3 is built from 16 residues. V lost 5 bases and J lost 5; bases outside the gene matches: 12. The CDR3 coding sequence is TGTGCCAGCAGTCCTGTTAACAGGGGCGGAGATCAGCCCCAGCATTTT. Translating gives CASSPVNRGGDQPQHF.

This chain uses TRBV28 with TRBJ1-5; a possible D gene is TRBD1 (6 bases). CDR3 length equals 15 residues. CDR1 and CDR2 from the germline V gene are MDHEN and SYDVKM. V lost 3 bases and J 7 bases, leaving 16 bases between the germline ends. CDR3 in amino acids: CASSFLRGARQPQHF. The CDR3 DNA sequence: TGTGCCAGCAGTTTTCTGCGGGGGGCTCGGCAGCCCCAGCATTTT.

This clonotype was picked up a small number of times. The rearrangement links TRBV7-2 to TRBJ1-5; D not certain. V was trimmed by 3 bases and J by 0 bases, leaving 9 bases between them. The CDR3 is 15 amino acids. Germline V gene data show CDR1 as SGHTA and CDR2 as FQGNSA. The CDR3 DNA follows: TGTGCCAGCAGCTTGGCCTATTATAGCAATCAGCCCCAGCATTTT. This codes for CASSLAYYSNQPQHF.

This clonotype has just a few counts. This chain links TRBV11-2 with TRBJ2-2, with 10 nucleotides matching TRBD2. This CDR3 region has 15 residues. The junction had 7 bases not matched to a gene; V was cut back by 7 bases and J by 5 bases. Germline loops: CDR1 SGHAT, CDR2 FQNNGV. In DNA, the CDR3 is TGTGCCAGCATCAGACTAGCGGGTTCTACCGGGGAGCTGTTTTTT. Its translation is CASIRLAGSTGELFF.

This clonotype was counted once. This rearrangement joins TRBV5-6 to TRBJ1-6; 8 bases align to TRBD1. V was pared by 2 bases and J by 7 bases, with 8 bases of the junction left unmatched. This CDR3 region has 16 residues. Germline V gene data show CDR1 as SGHDT and CDR2 as YYEEEE. This chain's CDR3 is CASSFSGQGANSPLHF. As DNA, the CDR3 is TGTGCCAGCAGCTTCTCCGGACAGGGAGCCAATTCACCCCTCCACTTT.

The rearrangement links TRBV4-2 to TRBJ2-3; D not resolved. Germline V gene lookup returns CDR1 LGHNA and CDR2 YNFKEQ. V was clipped by 0 bases and J by 0 bases, with 10 bases between them. The CDR3 extends over 16 amino acids. CDR3 nucleotide sequence: TGTGCCAGCAGCCAAGATCTGAGCCCGAGCACAGATACGCAGTATTTT. Its translation: CASSQDLSPSTDTQYF.

This clonotype has only a few counts. The chain joins TRBV12-3 or TRBV12-4 to TRBJ1-2; D remains ambiguous. V was trimmed by 1 base and J by 3 bases, leaving 9 bases between them. The CDR3 loop spans 14 amino acids. CDR3 loop: CASSLVRLHYGYTF. The CDR3 DNA reads TGTGCCAGCAGTTTAGTTCGGCTCCACTATGGCTACACCTTC.

V is TRBV12-3 or TRBV12-4 and J is TRBJ1-1; 8 nucleotides agree with TRBD1. Losses at the gene ends were 6 bases for V and 8 bases for J; bases not matched to a gene: 8. The CDR3 is 13 amino acids. Written as DNA, the CDR3 is TGTGCCAGCAGCCCATCGCAGGGGGCCGAAGCTTTCTTT. It yields the protein CASSPSQGAEAFF.

This chain links TRBV5-1 with TRBJ1-2; 8 bases are a match to TRBD1. V shed 0 bases and J 5 bases; nucleotides not matched to a gene: 12. Germline V gives CDR1 SGHRS, CDR2 YFSETQ. The CDR3 covers 17 residues. CDR3 coding DNA: TGCGCCAGCAGCTTGGCCAGACGGACAGGGAGGGGATATGGCTACACCTTC. Residues: CASSLARRTGRGYGYTF.

This clonotype was seen a few times. V usage is TRBV12-3 or TRBV12-4 and J usage is TRBJ2-4; D may correspond to TRBD1 or TRBD2 (5 bases each). The CDR3 totals 13 residues. Trimming removed 5 bases at V and 9 bases at J, with 14 bases between. CDR3 residues: CASSPSARGIQYF. CDR3 sequence (DNA): TGTGCCAGCAGTCCATCAGCGAGGGGCATTCAGTACTTC.

This rearrangement joins TRBV2 to TRBJ1-4, with D unresolved. The V gene lost 4 bases and the J gene lost 4 bases, with 10 bases spanning the gap. The CDR3 length is 14 residues. Looked up from germline, CDR1 is SNHLY and CDR2 is FYNNEI. CDR3 amino acids: CASSAPGINEKLFF. The CDR3 DNA is TGTGCCAGCAGTGCCCCGGGGATTAATGAAAAACTGTTTTTT.

This chain links TRBV5-4 with TRBJ1-5; the match to TRBD1 covers 7 bases. With V trimmed by 1 base and J by 3 bases, 19 bases remained unmatched. The germline CDR1 and CDR2 sequences are SGHNT and YYREEE (reference sequence). The CDR3 is made up of 20 amino acids. Here the CDR3 DNA reads TGTGCCAGCAGCTTGCCGTCTCCGGAGACAGGGCTTCAACTCAATCAGCCCCAGCATTTT. Its translation is CASSLPSPETGLQLNQPQHF.

V usage is TRBV15 and J usage is TRBJ1-5; no clear D. The CDR3 consists of 14 residues. Germline lookup yields CDR1 LNHNV and CDR2 YYDKDF (reference sequence). Trimming took 4 bases from V and 4 from J, leaving 11 bases between them. As DNA, the CDR3 is TGTGCCACCAGCAATCACGGAGGAAATCAGCCCCAGCATTTT. Its translation is CATSNHGGNQPQHF.